Described below is a single T cell receptor (beta chain) sequence and its context. Terminally differentiated effector memory CD45RA+ cells were excluded from the naive CD8 cells, which were CD45RO-negative and positively selected for CCR7. Free of recent acute infections or vaccinations, the donors were healthy HIV-negative adults. In the authors' workflow: Junction-only immunoSEQ sequences carried no quality scores, so filtering differed. The protocol was immunoSEQ multiplex PCR, while the TCRdb copy is restricted to in-frame clones and leaves out a portion. From that table come the V and J calls and clone size; the DNA was used to work out D and trimming. The sample yields a few hundred thousand clones, over 95% seen once. Germline V gene lookup returns CDR1 MNHEY and CDR2 SVGAGI. The CDR3 is made up of 12 amino acids. Trimming pared 4 bases from V and 3 bases from J, leaving 6 bases between. This sample was taken from a study of shared clonotypes between healthy human individuals.

The rearrangement links TRBV6-5 to TRBJ1-1, with D perhaps TRBD1 (6 bases). The TCR was taken from a woman in her twenties or thirties in good health. The source material was naive CD8+ T cells sorted from blood. The CDR3 DNA follows: TGTGCCAGCAGTTCAGGGGACACTGAAGCTTTCTTT. Translating it yields CASSSGDTEAFF.